Reported below is one T cell receptor (beta chain). What it recognizes is unknown. With 3 bases clipped from V and 5 bases from J, the junction kept 2 bases outside the gene matches. The CDR3 has 14 residues. CDR1 and CDR2 (germline): SEHNR, FQNEAQ (reference sequence). The sample comes from a study of beta chain features in type 1 diabetes. Study summary: Regarding age, gender and cell yields, patients proved similar to healthy donors. Whole-study results and caveats: Patients with Type 1 diabetes showed moderately but significantly shorter TCRB CDR3s in all four CD4+ subsets. PCR, the amplification step, might favor shorter templates, equally in patients and controls.

Investigators reverse transcribed all isolated RNA, so they sequenced expressed TCRB transcripts. Clones were read by immunoSEQ multiplex PCR, and TCRdb kept only the in-frame ones, dropping some. The sample includes hundreds of thousands of clones, roughly 12% of them seen just once. V gene TRBV7-9 combines with J gene TRBJ1-1; 11 nucleotides agree with TRBD1. The sequence was collected from a woman between 18 and 29 years old with type 1 diabetes. Source material: naive CD4+ T cells from blood. The CDR3 region has the DNA TGTGCCAGCAGCTTTGGGACAGGGGGGACTGAAGCTTTCTTT. It codes for CASSFGTGGTEAFF.